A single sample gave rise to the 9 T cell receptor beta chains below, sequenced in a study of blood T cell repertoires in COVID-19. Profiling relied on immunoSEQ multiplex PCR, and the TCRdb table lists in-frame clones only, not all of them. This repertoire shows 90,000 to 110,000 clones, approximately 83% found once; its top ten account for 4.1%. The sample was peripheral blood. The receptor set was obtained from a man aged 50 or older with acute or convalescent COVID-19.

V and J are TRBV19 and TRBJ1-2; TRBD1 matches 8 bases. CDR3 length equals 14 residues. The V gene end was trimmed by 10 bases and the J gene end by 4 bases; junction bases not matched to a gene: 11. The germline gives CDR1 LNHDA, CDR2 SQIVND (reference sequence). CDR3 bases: TGTGCCACCAAGAAGACAGGGGCCGGCTATGGCTACACCTTC. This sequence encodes CATKKTGAGYGYTF.

CDR3: CASSFKGATEAFF. The CDR3 DNA follows: TGTGCCAGCAGCTTTAAGGGGGCTACTGAAGCTTTCTTT. The rearrangement joins TRBV7-3 to TRBJ1-1, with 7 bases lining up with TRBD1. After removal of 3 bases from V and 5 bases from J, the junction contained 3 bases not matched to a gene. Germline V gives CDR1 SGHTA, CDR2 FQGTGA. The CDR3 is made up of 13 amino acids.

The CDR3 loop reads CASSEKGGRVTGELFF. CDR3 bases: TGTGCCAGCAGCGAAAAGGGAGGGCGGGTCACCGGGGAGCTGTTTTTT. This chain joins TRBV6-1 and TRBJ2-2; 7 nucleotides agree with TRBD2. Per the germline V gene, CDR1 is MNHNS and CDR2 is SASEGT. This CDR3 spans 16 amino acids. After removal of 6 bases from V and 4 bases from J, the junction contained 11 bases not matched to a gene.

The CDR3: CASSESTGGSLETQYF. In nucleotides, the CDR3 is TGCGCCAGCAGTGAGTCGACAGGGGGTTCTTTGGAGACCCAGTACTTC. The chain recombines TRBV10-2 with TRBJ2-5; TRBD1 agrees at 9 bases. The CDR3 contains 16 residues. V lost 0 bases to trimming and J lost 5 bases; unmatched junction nucleotides: 7. Germline lookup yields CDR1 WSHSY and CDR2 SAAADI.

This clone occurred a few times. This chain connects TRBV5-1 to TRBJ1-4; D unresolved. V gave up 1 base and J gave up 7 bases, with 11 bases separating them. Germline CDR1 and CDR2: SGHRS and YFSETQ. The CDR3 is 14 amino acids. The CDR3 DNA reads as TGCGCCAGCAGCTTGCGAGGGTTAAGTGAAAAACTGTTTTTT. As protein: CASSLRGLSEKLFF.

CDR3 loop: CASKAGQAGGPQHF. The CDR3 bases are TGTGCCAGCAAAGCCGGACAGGCCGGGGGGCCCCAGCATTTT. V usage is TRBV27 and J usage is TRBJ1-5, with 7 bases identical to TRBD1. The CDR3 loop spans 14 amino acids. The ends lost 7 bases at V and 9 bases at J; junction bases unmatched: 12. The V gene's germline CDR1 is MNHEY and CDR2 SMNVEV (reference sequence).

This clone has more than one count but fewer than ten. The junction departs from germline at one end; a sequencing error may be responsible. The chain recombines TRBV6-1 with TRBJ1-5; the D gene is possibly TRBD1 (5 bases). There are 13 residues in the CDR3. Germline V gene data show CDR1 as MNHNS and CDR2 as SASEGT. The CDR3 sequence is CASGDSVNQPQHF. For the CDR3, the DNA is TGTGCCAGCGGTGACAGCGTTAATCAGCCCCAGCATTTT.

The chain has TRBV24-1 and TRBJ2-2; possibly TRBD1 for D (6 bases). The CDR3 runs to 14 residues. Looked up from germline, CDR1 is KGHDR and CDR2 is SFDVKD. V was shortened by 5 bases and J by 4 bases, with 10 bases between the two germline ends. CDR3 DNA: TGTGCCACCAGTGCCCAGGGGAGCACCGGGGAGCTGTTTTTT. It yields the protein CATSAQGSTGELFF.

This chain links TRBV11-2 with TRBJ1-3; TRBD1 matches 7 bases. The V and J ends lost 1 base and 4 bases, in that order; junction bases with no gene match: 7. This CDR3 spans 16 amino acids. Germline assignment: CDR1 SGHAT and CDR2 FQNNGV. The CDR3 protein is CASSLGSGTVGNTIYF. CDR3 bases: TGTGCCAGCAGCTTAGGGTCAGGGACAGTCGGAAACACCATATATTTT.